These T cell receptor beta chains were read from a single sample in a study of cytomegalovirus exposure and HLA in healthy donors. Only in-frame clones appear in the TCRdb table, and some are missing; sequencing was by immunoSEQ multiplex PCR. This table has 200,000 to 250,000 clones, around four fifths appearing once. The sequenced sample was PBMCs. The receptors stem from a middle-aged woman in good health and CMV-seronegative. CDR3s include the opening cysteine and the closing phenylalanine or tryptophan. A D gene is named only where the DNA matches it firmly. Size is stated for part of the rows, as once, few or many counts, or as a class when the clone is expanded.

d_gene,abundance,v_gene,j_gene,CDR3nt,CDR3aa
TRBD1,NA,TRBV6-1,TRBJ1-4,TGTGCCAGCAGTGAAGCTCCTGCAGGGGGGTACGAAAAACTGTTTTTT,CASSEAPAGGYEKLFF
NA,NA,TRBV10-1,TRBJ2-5,TGCGCCAGCAGTGAGATGGGTAGCCGGGAGACCCAGTACTTC,CASSEMGSRETQYF
NA,NA,TRBV10-3,TRBJ1-2,TGTGCCACAAGACAGGACCTAAACTATGGCTACACCTTC,CATRQDLNYGYTF
TRBD2,NA,TRBV5-6,TRBJ2-3,TGTGCCAGCAGGGAGCGGGGACTAGCGGGTCTGCAGTATTTT,CASRERGLAGLQYF
NA,NA,TRBV4-3,TRBJ2-2,TGCGCCAGCAGCCAAGATCTGGCAGGGTTGAAACGAGGGGAGCTGTTTTTT,CASSQDLAGLKRGELFF
NA,NA,TRBV7-9,TRBJ2-7,TGTGCCAGCAGCTTCGCCGGCGAGCAGTACTTC,CASSFAGEQYF
NA,NA,TRBV10-3,TRBJ2-2,TGTGCCATCAGCACCCAGGCAGGGGCCGGGGAGCTGTTTTTT,CAISTQAGAGELFF
NA,NA,TRBV7-9,TRBJ1-1,TGTGCCAGCAGCCCCCGGACAGCCCCCGGGGGGGCTTTCTTT,CASSPRTAPGGAFF
NA,NA,TRBV5-1,TRBJ2-1,TGCGCCAGCAGGCAGGCACGGTCTTTGGGAGATCACTACAATGAGCAGTTCTTC,CASRQARSLGDHYNEQFF
NA,NA,TRBV5-6,TRBJ1-1,TGTGCCAGCAGCTTGGTAAGAGACACTGAAGCTTTCTTT,CASSLVRDTEAFF
TRBD2,once,TRBV6-1,TRBJ2-2,TGTGCCAGCAGGGCCGAAGGACTAGTGACCGGGGAGCTGTTTTTT,CASRAEGLVTGELFF
NA,NA,TRBV7-8,TRBJ1-1,TGTGCCAGCAGCTTAGCCCTTACTATGAACACTGAAGCTTTCTTT,CASSLALTMNTEAFF
NA,NA,TRBV27,TRBJ1-2,TGTGCCAGCAGCCCCTCATCGTACTCGGGTGGCTACACCTTC,CASSPSSYSGGYTF
TRBD2,NA,TRBV11-2,TRBJ2-2,TGTGCCAGCAGCTTAGAAAGGACTAGCGGTTTATACAACACCGGGGAGCTGTTTTTT,CASSLERTSGLYNTGELFF
TRBD1,NA,TRBV7-9,TRBJ2-3,TGTGCCAGCAGCTCGCGCACAGGGGGAGATACGCAGTATTTT,CASSSRTGGDTQYF